This record looks at one T cell receptor (beta chain) sequence and its context. The source of the sample is a study of monozygotic twins with inflammatory bowel disease. Germline-derived CDR1 and CDR2 are SGDLS and YYNGEE. The CDR3 runs 12 residues. TCRdb processed the 5' RACE reads again and assigns one entry to each CDR3 protein, with no DNA. The table for this sample gives about 150,000 distinct CDR3 sequences. Sequences were obtained from blood. The V and J genes are TRBV9 and TRBJ1-2. The TCR comes from a human donor with ulcerative colitis or Crohn's disease, or a healthy co-twin of an affected twin (not recorded which). Here the CDR3 reads CASKDAFYGYTF.